These 11 T cell receptor beta chains were sequenced from one sample in a study of cytomegalovirus exposure and HLA in healthy donors. The study ran its PCR with 60 Vbeta and 13 Jbeta primers. The repertoire was sequenced with immunoSEQ multiplex PCR; TCRdb's copy has only in-frame clones and lacks some. This listing includes around 100,000 clones. Sequenced material: PBMCs. These receptors came from a man in his forties or fifties in good health and CMV-seropositive.

V gene TRBV14 combines with J gene TRBJ2-7; 10 nucleotides line up with TRBD1. V was clipped by 3 bases and J by 6 bases; unmatched bases: 8. Germline V CDR1 and CDR2: SGHDN, FVKESK. This CDR3 spans 15 amino acids. In DNA, the CDR3 is TGTGCCAGCAGCCACGCCCGGACAGGGGGTGGCGAGCAGTACTTC. Its translation: CASSHARTGGGEQYF.

The rearrangement uses TRBV28 and TRBJ1-1, with D possibly TRBD1 on 5 matching bases. This CDR3 has 15 residues. The germline gives CDR1 MDHEN, CDR2 SYDVKM. V shed 2 bases and J shed 5 bases, with 15 bases lying between them. The CDR3 coding sequence is TGTGCCAGCAGTTTAGGCGGGGCCCGTGGGACTGAAGCTTTCTTT. It specifies CASSLGGARGTEAFF. The complete variable domain, with remaining parts taken from reference TRBV28 and TRBJ1-1, reads DVKVTQSSRYLVKRTGEKVFLECVQDMDHENMFWYRQDPGLGLRLIYFSYDVKMKEKGDIPEGYSVSREKKERFSLILESASTNQTSMYLCASSLGGARGTEAFFGQGTRLTVV.

J is TRBJ2-1 and V is TRBV13; D gene uncertain. Looked up from germline, CDR1 is PRHDT and CDR2 is FYEKMQ (reference sequence). This CDR3 spans 14 amino acids. Trimming took off 3 bases at V and 6 bases at J, with 12 bases between the two ends. CDR3 protein: CASSLAAIVNEQFF. For the CDR3, the DNA is TGTGCCAGCAGCTTGGCGGCAATAGTCAATGAGCAGTTCTTC.

The chain has TRBV27 and TRBJ2-1, with TRBD2 matching 7 bases. Germline lookup yields CDR1 MNHEY and CDR2 SMNVEV (reference sequence). The CDR3 covers 16 residues. V trimming: 0 bases; J trimming: 4 bases; junction bases outside the gene matches: 6. As DNA, the CDR3 is TGTGCCAGCAGTTTATCGATGCTAGCGGATTACAATGAGCAGTTCTTC. It encodes CASSLSMLADYNEQFF.

The V and J genes are TRBV4-2 and TRBJ2-2; tentatively, D is TRBD2 (6 bases). The CDR3 length is 16 residues. Germline V gene lookup returns CDR1 LGHNA and CDR2 YNFKEQ. V lost 3 bases and J 0 bases, leaving 11 bases between the germline ends. CDR3 sequence: CASSHPSATNTGELFF. DNA for the CDR3: TGTGCCAGCAGCCACCCTAGCGCGACGAACACCGGGGAGCTGTTTTTT.

J is TRBJ2-3 and V is TRBV5-6; D is unclear. Deletions cut 0 bases from V and 6 bases from J, with 8 bases between. Germline V gives CDR1 SGHDT, CDR2 YYEEEE. The CDR3 contains 13 residues. CDR3 amino acids: CASSLGGYDTQYF. Here the CDR3 DNA reads TGTGCCAGCAGCTTGGGCGGATACGATACGCAGTATTTT.

This chain links TRBV7-8 with TRBJ1-4; D gene ambiguous. Trimming removed 5 bases from V and 7 bases from J, with 20 bases in between. Looked up from germline, CDR1 is SGHVS and CDR2 is FQNEAQ. CDR3 size: 16 residues. This CDR3 is CASSPPDGRRSEKLFF. CDR3 nucleotide sequence: TGTGCCAGCAGCCCACCGGACGGGAGGAGGAGTGAAAAACTGTTTTTT.

The rearrangement joins TRBV11-3 to TRBJ2-1; TRBD2 agrees at 9 bases. CDR1 is SGHNT and CDR2 is YENEEA in the germline V gene. V was pared by 4 bases and J by 1 base, with 5 bases of the junction left unmatched. This CDR3 has 16 residues. CDR3: CASSSRTSGSYNEQFF. CDR3 nucleotide sequence: TGTGCCAGCAGCTCCCGAACTAGCGGGTCCTACAATGAGCAGTTCTTC.

The J gene is TRBJ1-5, the V gene TRBV5-6; 9 bases are a match to TRBD1. Germline assignment: CDR1 SGHDT and CDR2 YYEEEE. The CDR3 is made up of 18 amino acids. Germline trimming cut 1 base from V and 0 bases from J; bases unmatched to any gene: 8. CDR3 coding DNA: TGTGCCAGCAGCTTGTGGACAGGGGAGCTAAATAGCAATCAGCCCCAGCATTTT. Residues: CASSLWTGELNSNQPQHF.

The rearrangement links TRBV2 to TRBJ2-7; 7 positions agree with TRBD1. The trim removed 8 bases at V and 2 bases at J, leaving 9 bases unmatched. The CDR3 loop spans 14 amino acids. Germline assignment: CDR1 SNHLY and CDR2 FYNNEI. In DNA, the CDR3 is TGTGCCAGCCATGGTGGGGACAGTACCTACGAGCAGTACTTC. Its translation is CASHGGDSTYEQYF.

The rearrangement joins TRBV25-1 to TRBJ2-4; unclear D gene. Germline assignment: CDR1 MGHDK and CDR2 SYGVNS. This CDR3 has 15 amino acids. Trimming stripped 1 base from V and 4 bases from J, with 11 bases between. DNA of the CDR3: TGTGCCAGCAGTGAATTTGGTCATCAGAAAAACATTCAGTACTTC. Amino acids: CASSEFGHQKNIQYF.